The 10 T cell receptor beta chains below all came from one sample that was sequenced in a study of blood T cell repertoires in COVID-19. Assay used: immunoSEQ multiplex PCR; TCRdb lists only in-frame clones, some missing. The sample lists approximately 300,000 clones, about 83% occurring once. The sequenced material came from peripheral blood. The origin of the receptors is a woman aged 50 to 60 with acute or convalescent COVID-19.

V and J are TRBV7-3 and TRBJ2-2; the D is unclear. Per germline, CDR1 SGHTA and CDR2 FQGTGA. The CDR3 sequence is 14 residues long. V was clipped by 3 bases and J by 4 bases, with 9 bases between them. The CDR3 here is CASSFSLTTGELFF. The CDR3 DNA sequence: TGTGCCAGCAGCTTTAGTTTAACCACCGGGGAGCTGTTTTTT.

The V call is TRBV2, the J call TRBJ2-6; tentative D call: TRBD1 (6 bases). CDR1 and CDR2 from the germline V gene are SNHLY and FYNNEI. The V gene lost 6 bases and the J gene lost 0 bases, with 6 bases spanning the gap. The CDR3 consists of 14 residues. CDR3 nucleotides: TGTGCCAGCAGGACAGGCTCTGGGGCCAACGTCCTGACTTTC. This translates into CASRTGSGANVLTF.

V gene TRBV3-1 (or the pseudogene TRBV3-2) combines with J gene TRBJ1-2; 9 bases are shared with TRBD1. CDR3 length: 15 amino acids. Germline CDR1 is LGHDT and CDR2 is YNNKEL (reference sequence). V lost 4 bases, J lost 7 bases, and 10 bases stayed unmatched. CDR3 DNA sequence: TGTGCCAGCAGCCCAGAACAGGGGGCGTTCTCTGGCTACACCTTC. As protein: CASSPEQGAFSGYTF.

The rearrangement uses TRBV29-1 and TRBJ1-1; D gene ambiguous. This CDR3 region has 13 residues. CDR1 is SQVTM and CDR2 is ANQGSEA in the germline V gene. V lost 7 bases and J 3 bases, leaving 15 bases between the germline ends. This chain's CDR3 is CSDQSDWDTEAFF. The DNA of the CDR3 is TGCAGCGACCAATCTGACTGGGACACTGAAGCTTTCTTT.

The V gene is TRBV6-2 or TRBV6-3, the J gene TRBJ2-2; tentatively, D is TRBD2 (6 bases). The CDR3 has 15 amino acids. Trimming left V 4 bases short and J 2 bases short, with 11 bases between. Germline CDR1 MNHEY, CDR2 SVGEGT. In nucleotides, the CDR3 is TGTGCCAGCAGTTGGGACTCCAGAAACACCGGGGAGCTGTTTTTT. Its protein product is CASSWDSRNTGELFF.

This clone was recorded a few times. This chain links TRBV5-1 with TRBJ2-3; 7 bases match TRBD1. V lost 6 bases and J lost 3; bases outside the gene matches: 7. This CDR3 is 14 amino acids long. In germline, CDR1 is SGHRS, CDR2 YFSETQ. The CDR3, as DNA: TGCGCCAGCAATGCCGTACAGGGGACAGATACGCAGTATTTT. Translation: CASNAVQGTDTQYF.

The chain couples TRBV4-1 to TRBJ1-2, with 8 bases aligning to TRBD1. Germline lookup yields CDR1 MGHRA and CDR2 YSYEKL. The V and J ends lost 1 base and 5 bases, in that order; junction bases with no gene match: 3. CDR3 length: 14 amino acids. Written as DNA, the CDR3 is TGCGCCAGCAGCCAAGGCCAGGGGGCATATGGCTACACCTTC. Translation: CASSQGQGAYGYTF.

This clone was counted between two and nine times. CDR3 sequence: CASSESSRGQFF. The CDR3 nucleotides read TGTGCCAGTAGTGAGAGTTCGAGAGGGCAGTTCTTC. The V gene is TRBV19, the J gene TRBJ2-1; D not certain. Germline CDR1 reads LNHDA; CDR2 reads SQIVND (reference sequence). Trimming pared 5 bases from V and 12 bases from J, leaving 14 bases between. The CDR3 has 12 amino acids.

This clone has only a few counts. This rearrangement joins TRBV9 to TRBJ2-6; 9 bases match TRBD2. Per the germline V gene, CDR1 is SGDLS and CDR2 is YYNGEE. V lost 6 bases, J lost 0 bases, and 10 bases stayed unmatched. The CDR3 sequence is 18 residues long. In DNA form, the CDR3 reads TGTGCCAGCACCCTGACCGGACTAGCGAGCTCTGGGGCCAACGTCCTGACTTTC. This gives the protein CASTLTGLASSGANVLTF.

The chain combines TRBV19 with TRBJ1-1; D remains unclear. The germline V and J ends were trimmed by 8 bases and 5 bases, with 12 bases remaining between them. From germline, CDR1 is LNHDA and CDR2 SQIVND (reference sequence). The length of the CDR3 is 12 residues. As DNA, the CDR3 is TGTGCCAGTCGGACTACGGGGACTGAAGCTTTCTTT. Encoded protein: CASRTTGTEAFF.